Sequencing of this T cell receptor (beta chain) was carried out in a study of T cell changes during pregnancy in multiple sclerosis. Using immunoSEQ multiplex PCR, the repertoire was profiled, and TCRdb retains in-frame clones only, with some absent. The data show 40,000 to 60,000 clones, 80% to 95% seen once. V trimming: 4 bases; J trimming: 2 bases; junction bases outside the gene matches: 8. The germline V gene has CDR1 SGHNT and CDR2 YYREEE (reference sequence). The CDR3 covers 16 residues. This chain connects TRBV5-4 to TRBJ2-3; 9 nucleotides line up with TRBD2. The sequences come from CD4+ T cells from peripheral blood mononuclear cells, collected in the third trimester of pregnancy. The sequence derives from a female donor with multiple sclerosis, enrolled in a pregnancy study. For the CDR3, the DNA is TGTGCCAGCAGCGCGCTGCAGCGGGGGGACACAGATACGCAGTATTTT. It codes for CASSALQRGDTDTQYF.